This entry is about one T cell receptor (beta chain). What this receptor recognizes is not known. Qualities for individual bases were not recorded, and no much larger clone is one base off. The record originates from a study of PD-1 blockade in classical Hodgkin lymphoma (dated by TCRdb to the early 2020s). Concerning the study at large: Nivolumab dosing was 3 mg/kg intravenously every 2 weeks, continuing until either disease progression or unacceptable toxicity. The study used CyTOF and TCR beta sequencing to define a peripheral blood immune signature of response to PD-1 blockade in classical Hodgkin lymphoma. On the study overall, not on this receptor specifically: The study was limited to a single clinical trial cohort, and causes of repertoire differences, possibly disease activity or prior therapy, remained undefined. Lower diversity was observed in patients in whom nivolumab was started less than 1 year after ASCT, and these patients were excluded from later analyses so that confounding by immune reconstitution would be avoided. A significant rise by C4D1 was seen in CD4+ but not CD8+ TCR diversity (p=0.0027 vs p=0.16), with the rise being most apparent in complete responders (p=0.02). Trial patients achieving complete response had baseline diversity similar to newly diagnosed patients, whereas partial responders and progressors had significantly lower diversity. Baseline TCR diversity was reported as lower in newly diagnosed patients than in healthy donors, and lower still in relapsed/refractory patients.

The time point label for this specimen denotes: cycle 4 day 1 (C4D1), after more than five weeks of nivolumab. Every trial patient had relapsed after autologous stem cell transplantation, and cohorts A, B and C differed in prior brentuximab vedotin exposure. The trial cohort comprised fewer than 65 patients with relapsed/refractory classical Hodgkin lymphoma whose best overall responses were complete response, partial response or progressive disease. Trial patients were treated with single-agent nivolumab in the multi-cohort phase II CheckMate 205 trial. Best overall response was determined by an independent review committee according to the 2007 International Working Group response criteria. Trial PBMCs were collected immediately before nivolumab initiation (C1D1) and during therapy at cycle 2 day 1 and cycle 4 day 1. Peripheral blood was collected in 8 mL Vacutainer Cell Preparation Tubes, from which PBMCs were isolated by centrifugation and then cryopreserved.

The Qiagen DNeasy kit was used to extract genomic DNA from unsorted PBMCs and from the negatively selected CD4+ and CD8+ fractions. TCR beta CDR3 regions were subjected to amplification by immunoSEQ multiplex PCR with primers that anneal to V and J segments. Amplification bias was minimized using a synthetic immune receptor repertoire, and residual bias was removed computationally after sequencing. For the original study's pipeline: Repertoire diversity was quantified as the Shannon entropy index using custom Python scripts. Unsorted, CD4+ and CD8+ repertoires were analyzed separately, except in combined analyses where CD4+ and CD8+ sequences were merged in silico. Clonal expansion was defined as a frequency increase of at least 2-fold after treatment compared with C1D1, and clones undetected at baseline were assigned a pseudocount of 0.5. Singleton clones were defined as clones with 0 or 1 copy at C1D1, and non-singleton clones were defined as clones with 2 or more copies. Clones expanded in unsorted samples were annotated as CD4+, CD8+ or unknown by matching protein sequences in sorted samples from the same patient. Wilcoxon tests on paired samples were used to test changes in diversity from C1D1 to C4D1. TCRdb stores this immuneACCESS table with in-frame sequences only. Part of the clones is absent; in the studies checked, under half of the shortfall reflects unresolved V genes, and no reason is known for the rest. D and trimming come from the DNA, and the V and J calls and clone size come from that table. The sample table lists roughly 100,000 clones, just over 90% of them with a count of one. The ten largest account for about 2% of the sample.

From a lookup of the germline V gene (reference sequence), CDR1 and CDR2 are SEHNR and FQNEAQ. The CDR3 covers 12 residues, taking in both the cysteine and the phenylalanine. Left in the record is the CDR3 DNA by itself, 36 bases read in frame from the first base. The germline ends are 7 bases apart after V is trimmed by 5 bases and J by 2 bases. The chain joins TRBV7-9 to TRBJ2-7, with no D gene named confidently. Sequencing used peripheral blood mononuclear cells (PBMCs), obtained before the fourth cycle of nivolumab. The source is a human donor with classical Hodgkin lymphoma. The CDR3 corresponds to CASSPSPYEQYF. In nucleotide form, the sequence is TGTGCCAGCAGCCCGTCTCCCTACGAGCAGTACTTC.